Listed below are T cell receptor beta chains from one sample, sequenced in a study of blood T cell repertoires in COVID-19. Clones were sequenced by immunoSEQ multiplex PCR, and TCRdb holds only the in-frame ones, with some missing. The table includes 200,000 or so clones, roughly four fifths detected once. Sequencing was done on a sample of PBMCs or T cells enriched from blood (not recorded which). The receptors derive from a man in his sixties who had recovered from COVID-19. CDR3s leave out the opening cysteine and the closing phenylalanine or tryptophan. Size is stated for part of the rows, as once, few or many counts, or as a class when the clone is expanded.

V gene: TRBV20-1; clone size: .; J gene: TRBJ2-2; CDR3 protein: SASPGTNTGELF
V gene: TRBV15; clone size: .; J gene: TRBJ2-7; CDR3 protein: ATSTLAGDYEQY
V gene: TRBV27; clone size: .; J gene: TRBJ2-2; CDR3 protein: ASPWGGGRGTGELF
V gene: TRBV6-1; clone size: .; J gene: TRBJ1-4; CDR3 protein: ASSDGGRGHEKLF
V gene: TRBV18; clone size: .; J gene: TRBJ2-1; CDR3 protein: ASSPGTANNEQF
V gene: TRBV7-9; clone size: .; J gene: TRBJ1-2; CDR3 protein: ASSFPNRGYGYT
V gene: TRBV6-5; clone size: .; J gene: TRBJ1-5; CDR3 protein: ASSPDRSNQPQH
V gene: TRBV18; clone size: .; J gene: TRBJ2-7; CDR3 protein: ASSPGQGGSYEQY
V gene: TRBV7-2; clone size: .; J gene: TRBJ1-1; CDR3 protein: ASSLVGRETEAF
V gene: TRBV5-8; clone size: .; J gene: TRBJ2-7; CDR3 protein: ASSYLQVYEQY
V gene: TRBV18; clone size: .; J gene: TRBJ1-1; CDR3 protein: ASSPPGPTRSEAF
V gene: TRBV7-8; clone size: .; J gene: TRBJ1-4; CDR3 protein: ASSLGLNNEKLF
V gene: TRBV19; clone size: few; J gene: TRBJ1-2; CDR3 protein: ASSYPPGQGEDGYT
V gene: TRBV13; clone size: once; J gene: TRBJ2-7; CDR3 protein: ASSVGQGYEQY
V gene: TRBV3-1/TRBV3-2; clone size: once; J gene: TRBJ2-5; CDR3 protein: ASSQVIGGPSRETQY
V gene: TRBV4-2; clone size: .; J gene: TRBJ1-1; CDR3 protein: ASSQEIDTVNTEAF
V gene: TRBV29-1; clone size: .; J gene: TRBJ2-1; CDR3 protein: SVRDRGWDNEQF
V gene: TRBV15; clone size: few; J gene: TRBJ1-4; CDR3 protein: ATSRDGQGREKLF
V gene: TRBV4-2; clone size: once; J gene: TRBJ2-7; CDR3 protein: ASSRAPQGEYEQY
V gene: TRBV19; clone size: .; J gene: TRBJ2-7; CDR3 protein: ASSSFGGAYEQY